This TCR beta chain was captured by sequencing in a study of T-cell reconstitution after alpha-beta-depleted transplantation in children. The study's findings and limits: In some patients, recipient T cells and intrathymic progenitors surviving conditioning explained high day-60 diversity.

The TCRbeta library was prepared with unique molecular identifiers. TCRdb recomputed calls from the PCR reads with MiXCR, one row per CDR3 protein. The sample yields about 420,000 distinct CDR3 sequences, 15% to 20% seen once. Trimming removed 2 bases from V and 8 bases from J; junction bases left unmatched: 11. The CDR3 is 16 amino acids. The V gene's germline CDR1 is SEHNR and CDR2 FQNEAQ (reference sequence). Turning to this clonotype: Its antigen is not known.

The clonotype originates from a boy in the first two years of life who had a stem cell transplant for Wiskott-Aldrich syndrome, so the T cells may come from the graft donor. The sample was PBMCs, mostly from graft donor cells, taken 360 days after TCRalphabeta/CD19-depleted stem cell transplant. J is TRBJ2-1 and V is TRBV7-9; TRBD2 aligns across 8 bases. DNA of the CDR3: TGTGCCAGCAGCTTACTGTCGGGAGGGCACGGGGATGAGCAGTTCTTC. Its translation is CASSLLSGGHGDEQFF. Full variable domain (missing parts from reference TRBV7-9 and TRBJ2-1): DTGVSQNPRHKITKRGQNVTFRCDPISEHNRLYWYRQTLGQGPEFLTYFQNEAQLEKSRLLSDRFSAERPKGSFSTLEIQRTEQGDSAMYLCASSLLSGGHGDEQFFGPGTRLTVL.